A single sample gave rise to the 20 T cell receptor beta chains below, sequenced in a study of blood T cell repertoires in COVID-19. Clones were sequenced by immunoSEQ multiplex PCR, and TCRdb holds only the in-frame ones, with some missing. This table holds about 210,000 clones, 75% to 85% found once. Sequenced input: PBMCs or T cells enriched from blood (not recorded which). Receptors were obtained from a man younger than 40 with acute COVID-19.

V usage is TRBV9 and J usage is TRBJ1-6, with D uncertain. Germline-derived CDR1 and CDR2 are SGDLS and YYNGEE. This CDR3 has 14 residues. Trimming pared 0 bases from V and 14 bases from J, leaving 15 bases between. CDR3 loop: CASSVGPEGGALHF. CDR3 in DNA: TGTGCCAGCAGCGTAGGACCCGAGGGTGGGGCCCTCCACTTT.

The sample holds one count of this clone. The chain recombines TRBV19 with TRBJ2-5; 9 positions match TRBD2. In germline, CDR1 is LNHDA, CDR2 SQIVND (reference sequence). CDR3 length: 16 amino acids. With V trimmed by 5 bases and J by 0 bases, 7 bases remained unmatched. CDR3 protein: CASSVSSGANQETQYF. Written as DNA, the CDR3 is TGTGCCAGTAGTGTATCTAGCGGGGCCAACCAAGAGACCCAGTACTTC.

This rearrangement joins TRBV2 to TRBJ2-7; TRBD1 is a possible D gene (5 bases). This CDR3 has 12 residues. Germline V gene sequence: CDR1 SNHLY, CDR2 FYNNEI. V gave up 7 bases and J gave up 4 bases, with 11 bases separating them. The CDR3 sequence is CASNGQTYEQYF. The CDR3, as DNA: TGTGCCAGCAACGGACAAACTTACGAGCAGTACTTC.

The chain carries TRBV21-1 and TRBJ2-1; the table's D call TRBD1 went unverified against the DNA. TRBV21-1 is a pseudogene locus. This CDR3 spans 14 amino acids. DNA for the CDR3: TGTGCCAGCAGCGATGACAGGGCGCAGAATGAGCAGTTCTTC. It codes for CASSDDRAQNEQFF.

The chain has TRBV5-1 and TRBJ2-3; 8 bases align to TRBD2. The CDR3 is 16 residues long. With 0 bases clipped from V and 1 base from J, the junction kept 4 bases outside the gene matches. Per the germline V gene, CDR1 is SGHRS and CDR2 is YFSETQ. The CDR3 sequence: CASSLAAGGRTDTQYF. CDR3 sequence (DNA): TGCGCCAGCAGCTTGGCCGCGGGGGGACGCACAGATACGCAGTATTTT.

This clone occurred a few times. The rearrangement uses TRBV9 and TRBJ2-2, with 8 positions matching TRBD1. The V gene end was trimmed by 4 bases and the J gene end by 6 bases; junction bases not matched to a gene: 2. This CDR3 comprises 13 residues. CDR1 and CDR2 from the germline V gene are SGDLS and YYNGEE. CDR3 sequence (DNA): TGTGCCAGCAGCCCCAGGGGGCCCGGGGAGCTGTTTTTT. It encodes CASSPRGPGELFF.

The chain joins TRBV6-6 to TRBJ1-2; tentatively, D is TRBD1 (5 bases). V shed 8 bases and J shed 8 bases, with 12 bases lying between them. The CDR3 contains 11 residues. CDR1 is MNHNY, CDR2 SVGAGI, per germline (reference sequence). The CDR3 DNA reads as TGTGCCAGCTATGCGGGGGAAGGCTACACCTTC. Protein sequence: CASYAGEGYTF.

The chain recombines TRBV19 with TRBJ1-6; 9 bases are a match to TRBD1. The CDR3 length is 16 residues. The ends lost 6 bases at V and 6 bases at J; junction bases unmatched: 9. The germline V gene encodes CDR1 LNHDA and CDR2 SQIVND (reference sequence). CDR3 nucleotides: TGTGCCAGTAGCTCATCCGGGACAGGGATTAATTCACCCCTCCACTTT. It is translated as CASSSSGTGINSPLHF.

The rearrangement joins TRBV24-1 to TRBJ2-5, with 9 nucleotides matching TRBD2. Germline CDR1 KGHDR, CDR2 SFDVKD. The V and J ends lost 5 bases and 1 base, in that order; junction bases with no gene match: 7. The CDR3 contains 16 residues. The CDR3 bases are TGTGCCACCAGTGTTACTAGCGGGCCTACCCAAGAGACCCAGTACTTC. It translates to CATSVTSGPTQETQYF.

CDR3 in DNA: TGTGCCAGCAGCTTAAAAGCGGGGGGGACCAAAAACATTCAGTACTTC. Its protein is CASSLKAGGTKNIQYF. This rearrangement joins TRBV5-6 to TRBJ2-4, with 10 bases fitting TRBD2. The J segment lost 2 bases and the V segment lost 2 bases, leaving 4 bases of the junction unmatched. Germline lookup yields CDR1 SGHDT and CDR2 YYEEEE. This CDR3 has 16 residues.

V and J are TRBV4-1 and TRBJ2-7, with TRBD1 identical over 8 bases. The CDR3 is made up of 15 amino acids. From germline, CDR1 is MGHRA and CDR2 YSYEKL. The junction had 9 bases not matched to a gene; V was cut back by 4 bases and J by 4 bases. The CDR3 nucleotides read TGCGCCAGCAGCCTGGGGCAGGGGGCTGGGTACGAGCAGTACTTC. Translating it yields CASSLGQGAGYEQYF.

The rearrangement joins TRBV5-1 to TRBJ2-1; 8 bases fit TRBD2. The CDR3 spans 14 residues. Losses at the gene ends were 7 bases for V and 6 bases for J; bases not matched to a gene: 9. Germline CDR1 is SGHRS and CDR2 is YFSETQ. The CDR3 sequence: CASAPGGGGNEQFF. CDR3 nucleotides: TGCGCCAGCGCCCCGGGGGGGGGAGGCAATGAGCAGTTCTTC.

The rearrangement uses TRBV7-2 and TRBJ1-2, with a tentative D call TRBD1 (6 bases). The germline gives CDR1 SGHTA, CDR2 FQGNSA. Deletions cut 0 bases from V and 2 bases from J, with 10 bases between. CDR3 length equals 15 residues. The CDR3 DNA reads as TGTGCCAGCAGCTTAGCGGGACATCCAAACTATGGCTACACCTTC. The encoded protein is CASSLAGHPNYGYTF.

This clone has more than one count but fewer than ten. The CDR3 coding sequence is TGTGCTAGTGGGAACAGGGGCGGTTTTGAGCCCCTCCACTTT. This encodes CASGNRGGFEPLHF. The J gene is TRBJ1-6, the V gene TRBV12-5; the match to TRBD1 covers 7 bases. The ends lost 6 bases at V and 13 bases at J; junction bases unmatched: 12. CDR3 length: 14 amino acids. CDR1 LGHNT and CDR2 FRNRAP come from the germline V gene.

This clone was counted many times. The V gene is TRBV30, the J gene TRBJ1-6; D is possibly TRBD1 (5 bases). CDR1 and CDR2 from the germline V gene are GTSNPN and SVGIG (reference sequence). The CDR3 covers 15 residues. V was cut by 7 bases and J by 0 bases, with 13 bases left in between. The CDR3 DNA reads TGTGCCTTTACGACAGAGAGCTCCTATAATTCACCCCTCCACTTT. It yields the protein CAFTTESSYNSPLHF.

This chain uses TRBV5-1 with TRBJ2-7; possible D gene TRBD1, 6 bases. The CDR3 covers 14 residues. V was clipped by 3 bases and J by 6 bases, with 16 bases between them. Germline V gives CDR1 SGHRS, CDR2 YFSETQ. DNA for the CDR3: TGCGCCAGCAGCTCTCGGACAGATGGCGGCGAGCAGTACTTC. Protein: CASSSRTDGGEQYF.

The V gene is TRBV6-5, the J gene TRBJ2-2; 10 bases are shared with TRBD2. Per the germline V gene, CDR1 is MNHEY and CDR2 is SVGAGI. V was pared by 4 bases and J by 7 bases, with 9 bases of the junction left unmatched. This CDR3 is built from 16 residues. The CDR3 nucleotides are TGTGCCAGCAGTTCTAGCGGGGGCTACGCGGTCGGGGAGCTGTTTTTT. It codes for CASSSSGGYAVGELFF.

The V gene is TRBV7-6, the J gene TRBJ2-3, with D possibly matching TRBD1 (6 bases). V shed 1 base and J shed 5 bases, with 10 bases lying between them. Germline V gene data show CDR1 as SGHVS and CDR2 as FNYEAQ. The CDR3 spans 14 residues. The DNA of the CDR3 is TGTGCCAGCAGCTTAGAGGCCAGGGGAGATACGCAGTATTTT. Its translation is CASSLEARGDTQYF.

The chain joins TRBV10-3 to TRBJ1-4; D gene unclear. In germline, CDR1 is ENHRY, CDR2 SYGVKD. V lost 8 bases and J lost 4, with 8 bases in between. This CDR3 is built from 12 residues. CDR3: CAIGEVNEKLFF. CDR3 nucleotide sequence: TGTGCCATCGGGGAGGTTAATGAAAAACTGTTTTTT.

V is TRBV28 and J is TRBJ2-7; TRBD1 matches 9 bases. There are 14 residues in the CDR3. Trimming cost V 6 bases and J 5 bases; bases outside gene matches: 8. CDR1 is MDHEN, CDR2 SYDVKM, per germline. The CDR3 is CASRRDRVRNEQYF. The CDR3 nucleotides read TGTGCCAGCAGACGGGACAGGGTAAGGAACGAGCAGTACTTC.